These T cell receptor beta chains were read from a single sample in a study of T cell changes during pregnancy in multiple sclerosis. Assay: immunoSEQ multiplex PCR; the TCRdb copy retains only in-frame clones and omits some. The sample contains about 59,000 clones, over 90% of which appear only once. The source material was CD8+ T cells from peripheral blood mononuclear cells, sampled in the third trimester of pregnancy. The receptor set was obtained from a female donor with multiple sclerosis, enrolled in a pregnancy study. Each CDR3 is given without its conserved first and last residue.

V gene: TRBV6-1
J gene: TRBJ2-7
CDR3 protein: ASIQPLHYEQY

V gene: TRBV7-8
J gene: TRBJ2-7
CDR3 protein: ASSSTSGRVPSYEQY

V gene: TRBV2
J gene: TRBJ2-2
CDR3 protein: ASSETGLAGTGELF

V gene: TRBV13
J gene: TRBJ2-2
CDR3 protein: ASSPGLAGLTGELF

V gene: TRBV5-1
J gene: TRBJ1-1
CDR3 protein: ASSFTGGDTEAF

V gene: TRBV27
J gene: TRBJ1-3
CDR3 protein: ASSLSTGAGNTIY

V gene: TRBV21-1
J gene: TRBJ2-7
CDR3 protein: ASSKALGTSGAYEQY

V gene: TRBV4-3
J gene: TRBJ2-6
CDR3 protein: ASSPDRAPGANVLT

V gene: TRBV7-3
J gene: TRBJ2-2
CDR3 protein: ASSLIAGGFGGELF

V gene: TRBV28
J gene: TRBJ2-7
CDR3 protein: ASSPGLAGAEYEQY

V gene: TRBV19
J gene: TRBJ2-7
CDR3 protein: ASSSTSVLPVPTYEQY

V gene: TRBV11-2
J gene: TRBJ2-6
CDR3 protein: ASSSGTSDLTKANVLT

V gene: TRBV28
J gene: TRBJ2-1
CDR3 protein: ASSLAVGEQF

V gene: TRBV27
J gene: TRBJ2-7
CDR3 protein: ASASKDRAYEQY

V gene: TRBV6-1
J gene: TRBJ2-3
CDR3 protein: ASSIAGGVDTQY

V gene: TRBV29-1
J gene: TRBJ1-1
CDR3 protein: SVVGGRGLTEAF

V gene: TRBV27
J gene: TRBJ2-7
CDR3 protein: ASNPQGQPEQY

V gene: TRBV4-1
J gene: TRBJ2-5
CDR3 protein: ASSPGSSVQETQY

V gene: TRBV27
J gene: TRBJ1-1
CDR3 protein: ASSPVDRESNTEAF

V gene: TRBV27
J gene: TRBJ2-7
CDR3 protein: ASSLSPGGYEQY

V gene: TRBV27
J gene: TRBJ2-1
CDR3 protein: ASSSRSHNEQF

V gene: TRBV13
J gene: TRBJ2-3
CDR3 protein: ASSGAGVAEADTQY

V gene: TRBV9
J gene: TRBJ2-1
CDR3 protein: ASSPSRDSRNEQF

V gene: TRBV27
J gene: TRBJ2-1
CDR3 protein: ASSSGLVPYNEQF

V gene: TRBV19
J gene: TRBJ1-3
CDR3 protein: ASKQGANTIY

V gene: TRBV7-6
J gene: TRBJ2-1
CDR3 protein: ASSFSGTSGRSYEQF

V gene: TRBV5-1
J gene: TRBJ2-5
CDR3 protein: ASSLALAGGKETQY

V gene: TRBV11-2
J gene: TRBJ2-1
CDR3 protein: ASSPTYGRVNEQF

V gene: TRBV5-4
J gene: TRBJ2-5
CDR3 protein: ASSSRGRETQY

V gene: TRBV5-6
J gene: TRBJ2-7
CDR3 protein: ASSLKGQAGLSYEQY

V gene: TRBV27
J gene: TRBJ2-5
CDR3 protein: ASRTGVQETQY

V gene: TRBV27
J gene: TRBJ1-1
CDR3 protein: ASSLRGGNTEAF

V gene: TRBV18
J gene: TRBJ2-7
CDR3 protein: ASSPMGGSGYEQY

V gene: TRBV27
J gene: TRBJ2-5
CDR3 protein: ASSSPGLDNLETQY

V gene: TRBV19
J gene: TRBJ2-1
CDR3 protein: ASSMGQGNEQF

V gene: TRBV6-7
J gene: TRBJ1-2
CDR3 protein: ASSYSRQGGDYT

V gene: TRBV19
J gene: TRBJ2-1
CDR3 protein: AAGTGAYNEQF

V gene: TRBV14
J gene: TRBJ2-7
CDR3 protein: ASSQEVTTDEQY

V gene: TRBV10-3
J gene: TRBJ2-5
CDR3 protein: AMGQGETQY

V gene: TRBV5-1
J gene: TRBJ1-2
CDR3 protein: ASSLAGTEYGYT

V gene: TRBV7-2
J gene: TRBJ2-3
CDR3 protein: ASSYWTGGTDTQY

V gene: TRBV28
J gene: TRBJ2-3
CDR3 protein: ASRSGTSGADTQY

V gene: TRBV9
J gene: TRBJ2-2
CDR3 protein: ASSVGTGGAGELF

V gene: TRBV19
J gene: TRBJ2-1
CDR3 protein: ASSIAGRGYIEQF

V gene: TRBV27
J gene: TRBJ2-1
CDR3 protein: ASSLRTGGFDEQF

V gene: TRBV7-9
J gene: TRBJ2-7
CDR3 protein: ASSPIDSFTYEQY

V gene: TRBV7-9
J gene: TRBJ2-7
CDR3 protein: ASRSGTSGGETYEQY

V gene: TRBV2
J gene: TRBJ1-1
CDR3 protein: ASSAGVLTSEAF

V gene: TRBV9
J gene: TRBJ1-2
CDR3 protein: ASTETGGGYT

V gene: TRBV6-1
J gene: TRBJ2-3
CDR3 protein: ASSESQGTTDTQY

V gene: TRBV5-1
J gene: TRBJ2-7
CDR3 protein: ASSPWPGDSEQY

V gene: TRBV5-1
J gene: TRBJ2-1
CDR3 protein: ASSLVAGAYNEQF